The clone carrying this TCR beta chain was recorded once. The antigen remains undetermined. V was cut by 6 bases and J by 0 bases, with 18 bases left in between. The CDR3 consists of 17 residues. Each TCR library used around 540 ng of total RNA and a linear amplification protocol. One entry per CDR3 protein results from TCRdb running MiXCR on the reads. The sample yields some 190,000 distinct CDR3 sequences, about 70% seen once. The sample belongs to a study of healthy donors' naive CD4 and CD8 T cells. Points from the study as a whole: Bulk sequencing left alpha and beta chains unpaired. Around 13% of CD4/CD8 propensity variance appeared explained by V, J and CDR3 charge. Most V and J genes were reportedly biased between naive CD4+ and CD8+ cells.

The sample consisted of naive CD4+ and CD8+ T cells sorted from blood, pooled from several donors. The chain is built from TRBV12-3 or TRBV12-4 and TRBJ1-5; D possibly corresponds to TRBD1 (5 bases). This sequence was found in a pool of human donors in good health; the sample pools cells from several healthy donors. CDR3 amino acids: CASSLGGGPYSNQPQHF. The CDR3 DNA sequence: TGTGCCAGCAGCCTGGGGGGAGGCCCATATAGCAATCAGCCCCAGCATTTT.